A single sample gave rise to the 29 T cell receptor beta chains below, sequenced in a study of cytotoxic CD8 clonotypes in ibrutinib-treated CLL. Libraries were prepared by immunoSEQ multiplex PCR; TCRdb keeps only in-frame clonotypes and omits some of them. Of about 76,000 clones listed, around 84% are singletons. The specimen was PBMCs, collected before ibrutinib treatment. The receptor set was obtained from a human donor with chronic lymphocytic leukemia.

This clone appeared a few times. The chain employs TRBV6-5 and TRBJ1-5; 9 bases are shared with TRBD1. Germline V gene sequence: CDR1 MNHEY, CDR2 SVGAGI. V lost 8 bases to trimming and J lost 7 bases; unmatched junction nucleotides: 9. There are 14 residues in the CDR3. Here the CDR3 DNA reads TGTGCCAGCGGGGGACAGGGAAGGCGACAGCCCCAGCATTTT. Its translation: CASGGQGRRQPQHF.

The CDR3 coding sequence is TGTGCCAGCAGTTTATCCCATAACACCGGGGAGCTGTTTTTT. This encodes CASSLSHNTGELFF. V and J are TRBV27 and TRBJ2-2, with D uncertain. Between the trimmed V and J ends, which lost 0 bases and 2 bases, there was a span of 4 bases. Germline V lookup: CDR1 MNHEY, CDR2 SMNVEV (reference sequence). The CDR3 is made up of 14 amino acids.

The chain links TRBV7-6 to TRBJ2-3; 11 positions match TRBD2. Germline CDR1 and CDR2: SGHVS and FNYEAQ. The trim removed 3 bases at V and 6 bases at J, leaving 20 bases unmatched. The CDR3 loop spans 20 amino acids. CDR3 sequence (DNA): TGTGCCAGCAGCTTTTACGGGGGCCCACTAGCGGGAGCAGTGAAGGATACGCAGTATTTT. This encodes CASSFYGGPLAGAVKDTQYF.

This clone was counted only a few times. V usage is TRBV7-8 and J usage is TRBJ2-7, with D perhaps TRBD1 (5 bases). The CDR3 runs 12 residues. Trimming cost V 5 bases and J 3 bases, with 8 bases left between them. The germline gives CDR1 SGHVS, CDR2 FQNEAQ. CDR3 coding DNA: TGTGCCAGCAGCATGCAGGGCTACGAGCAGTACTTC. Its protein product is CASSMQGYEQYF.

The V call is TRBV9, the J call TRBJ1-1; possible D gene TRBD1, 5 bases. CDR3 length: 14 amino acids. Looked up from germline, CDR1 is SGDLS and CDR2 is YYNGEE. Deletions cut 4 bases from V and 1 base from J, with 11 bases between. The CDR3 sequence is CASSRQGRNTEAFF. The CDR3, as DNA: TGTGCCAGCAGCCGGCAGGGACGGAACACTGAAGCTTTCTTT.

In this sample, this clone turned up a few times. This specimen includes other DNA sequences encoding the same CDR3. The V and J genes are TRBV10-3 and TRBJ1-1, with D hard to call. Germline lookup yields CDR1 ENHRY and CDR2 SYGVKD. The CDR3 is 15 amino acids. Between the trimmed V and J ends, which lost 0 bases and 0 bases, there was a span of 8 bases. The CDR3 loop is CAISESGSMNTEAFF. The CDR3 coding sequence is TGTGCCATCAGTGAGTCGGGCTCAATGAACACTGAAGCTTTCTTT.

V is TRBV7-9 and J is TRBJ2-2, with 7 bases matching TRBD1. This CDR3 contains 16 residues. The V gene end was trimmed by 5 bases and the J gene end by 1 base; junction bases not matched to a gene: 7. CDR1 is SEHNR, CDR2 FQNEAQ, per germline (reference sequence). As DNA, the CDR3 is TGTGCCAGCAGCCCCCGGGACAGCCTGAACACCGGGGAGCTGTTTTTT. It is translated as CASSPRDSLNTGELFF.

This chain joins TRBV28 and TRBJ2-7; D perhaps matches TRBD1 (6 bases). Per the germline V gene, CDR1 is MDHEN and CDR2 is SYDVKM. V dropped 7 bases and J dropped 2 bases, with 21 bases sitting between them. The CDR3 totals 16 residues. The CDR3 DNA reads as TGTGCCAGCATCCGCCGGCAACAGGGTACCACCTACGAGCAGTACTTC. Amino acids: CASIRRQQGTTYEQYF.

The genes are TRBV11-2 and TRBJ2-1; weak D call: TRBD1 (5 bases). In germline, CDR1 is SGHAT, CDR2 FQNNGV. V lost 4 bases, J lost 0 bases, and 16 bases lay in between. There are 17 residues in the CDR3. The CDR3 DNA follows: TGTGCCAGCAGCTCCAGGGCAGGGATGGACTCCTACAATGAGCAGTTCTTC. This codes for CASSSRAGMDSYNEQFF.

The chain links TRBV7-3 to TRBJ2-1; 11 positions match TRBD2. This CDR3 contains 15 residues. V shed 2 bases and J 10 bases; nucleotides not matched to a gene: 7. Germline V gene lookup returns CDR1 SGHTA and CDR2 FQGTGA. The CDR3 loop is CASSLGLAGGGEQFF. The CDR3 DNA follows: TGTGCCAGCAGCTTAGGCCTAGCGGGAGGAGGGGAGCAGTTCTTC.

This rearrangement joins TRBV6-6 to TRBJ1-2; D not certain. Germline assignment: CDR1 MNHNY and CDR2 SVGAGI (reference sequence). The CDR3 extends over 13 amino acids. The V and J ends lost 4 bases and 4 bases respectively, with 10 bases between them. CDR3 region: CASSSEGSYGYTF. In DNA, the CDR3 is TGTGCCAGCAGTTCAGAAGGATCCTATGGCTACACCTTC.

This clone was recorded at least ten times. The chain is built from TRBV27 and TRBJ2-2, with D possibly matching TRBD2 (7 bases). The CDR3 loop spans 15 amino acids. The germline CDR1 and CDR2 sequences are MNHEY and SMNVEV (reference sequence). The V gene lost 6 bases and the J gene lost 5 bases, with 16 bases spanning the gap. This CDR3 is CASSFGGLRTGELFF. The CDR3, as DNA: TGTGCCAGCAGCTTCGGGGGGCTGCGAACCGGGGAGCTGTTTTTT.

The V gene is TRBV29-1, the J gene TRBJ2-6; 12 bases fit TRBD1. V lost 6 bases to trimming and J lost 1 base; unmatched junction nucleotides: 7. The germline V gene has CDR1 SQVTM and CDR2 ANQGSEA. The CDR3 is made up of 17 amino acids. The chain's CDR3 is CSVHPGQGASGANVLTF. In nucleotides, the CDR3 is TGCAGCGTACATCCGGGACAGGGGGCGTCTGGGGCCAACGTCCTGACTTTC.

V gene TRBV30 combines with J gene TRBJ2-5; 9 bases match TRBD2. The V gene end was trimmed by 2 bases and the J gene end by 5 bases; junction bases not matched to a gene: 6. The CDR3 runs 14 residues. Germline lookup yields CDR1 GTSNPN and CDR2 SVGIG (reference sequence). The CDR3 reads CAWSKSGRLETQYF. As DNA, the CDR3 is TGTGCCTGGAGTAAAAGCGGGAGGTTGGAGACCCAGTACTTC.

V is TRBV5-4 and J is TRBJ1-4; possible D gene TRBD1, 5 bases. Trimming shortened V by 1 base and J by 5 bases, and 12 bases separated the two germline ends. CDR3 length equals 15 residues. The germline gives CDR1 SGHNT, CDR2 YYREEE (reference sequence). CDR3 in amino acids: CASSLTTERNEKLFF. For the CDR3, the DNA is TGTGCCAGCAGCTTGACGACAGAACGGAATGAAAAACTGTTTTTT.

The rearrangement uses TRBV10-3 and TRBJ2-1; D could derive from TRBD1 or TRBD2 (5 bases each). Germline values: CDR1 ENHRY, CDR2 SYGVKD. V gave up 8 bases and J gave up 6 bases, with 17 bases separating them. The CDR3 runs to 14 residues. This CDR3 is CAIQRQGDGNEQFF. In nucleotides, the CDR3 is TGTGCCATCCAACGGCAGGGAGACGGCAATGAGCAGTTCTTC.

The rearrangement uses TRBV25-1 and TRBJ2-7; D uncertain. The CDR3 extends over 15 amino acids. The V and J ends lost 2 bases and 2 bases respectively, with 13 bases between them. CDR1 is MGHDK and CDR2 is SYGVNS in the germline V gene. In DNA, the CDR3 is TGTGCCAGCAGTGAAGGCGGAAGGATGGCCTACGAGCAGTACTTC. Protein: CASSEGGRMAYEQYF.

The J gene is TRBJ1-1, the V gene TRBV13; TRBD1 might be the D (6 bases). Germline CDR1 reads PRHDT; CDR2 reads FYEKMQ (reference sequence). The CDR3 is 19 residues long. The ends were cut back, 5 bases at V and 1 base at J, with 26 bases in the middle. The CDR3 nucleotides are TGTGCCAGCAGCCCAAACCCAGCTGGGGGCTTAACGGCGAACACTGAAGCTTTCTTT. It encodes CASSPNPAGGLTANTEAFF.

V and J are TRBV11-3 and TRBJ2-7, with D possibly TRBD2 on 5 matching bases. Germline CDR1 and CDR2: SGHNT and YENEEA. The CDR3 has 15 amino acids. The V end lost 1 base, the J end lost 5 bases, and 15 bases lay between the germline ends. As DNA, the CDR3 is TGTGCCAGCAGCTTAGTATTAGACTACCCTGACGAGCAGTACTTC. Translating it yields CASSLVLDYPDEQYF. The full variable domain, with the rest looked up from reference TRBV11-3 and TRBJ2-7, is EAGVVQSPRYKIIEKKQPVAFWCNPISGHNTLYWYLQNLGQGPELLIRYENEEAVDDSQLPKDRFSAERLKGVDSTLKIQPAELGDSAVYLCASSLVLDYPDEQYFGPGTRLTVT.

The V and J genes are TRBV19 and TRBJ2-1; no firm D call. The CDR3 extends over 13 amino acids. V was shortened by 1 base and J by 4 bases, with 5 bases between the two germline ends. Per the germline V gene, CDR1 is LNHDA and CDR2 is SQIVND (reference sequence). The CDR3 loop reads CASSIVGYNEQFF. The CDR3, as DNA: TGTGCCAGTAGTATAGTAGGATACAATGAGCAGTTCTTC.

This sequence joins TRBV7-2 and TRBJ2-1; D call uncertain. V was shortened by 0 bases and J by 6 bases, with 12 bases between the two germline ends. Germline V gene lookup returns CDR1 SGHTA and CDR2 FQGNSA. The length of the CDR3 is 15 residues. As DNA, the CDR3 is TGTGCCAGCAGCTTAGCCCCAGTGTTCGGCAATGAGCAGTTCTTC. Encoded protein: CASSLAPVFGNEQFF.

This clone was recorded only once. V is TRBV6-5 and J is TRBJ1-5; no clear D gene. V lost 6 bases and J 6 bases, leaving 12 bases between the germline ends. CDR1 and CDR2 from the germline V gene are MNHEY and SVGAGI. The CDR3 is 13 residues long. The CDR3 loop reads CASRPTNLQPQHF. DNA of the CDR3: TGTGCCAGCAGGCCGACAAATCTTCAGCCCCAGCATTTT.

The V gene is TRBV19, the J gene TRBJ1-5; 11 nucleotides agree with TRBD1. The CDR3 is made up of 15 amino acids. Looked up from germline, CDR1 is LNHDA and CDR2 is SQIVND (reference sequence). J was trimmed by 2 bases and V by 5 bases; bases with no gene match: 2. The CDR3 is CASSRTGGGNQPQHF. DNA of the CDR3: TGTGCCAGTAGTCGGACAGGGGGCGGCAATCAGCCCCAGCATTTT.

The chain has TRBV6-6 and TRBJ2-7; 8 bases agree with TRBD1. V was clipped by 4 bases and J by 3 bases; unmatched bases: 8. CDR1 and CDR2 from the germline V gene are MNHNY and SVGAGI (reference sequence). The CDR3 is made up of 15 amino acids. The CDR3 bases are TGTGCCAGCAGTTGGGCGGACAGGGCACACTACGAGCAGTACTTC. This sequence encodes CASSWADRAHYEQYF.

The J gene is TRBJ2-7, the V gene TRBV5-1; 8 bases fit TRBD2. The germline V gene encodes CDR1 SGHRS and CDR2 YFSETQ. The CDR3 extends over 14 amino acids. Trimming cost V 6 bases and J 4 bases; bases outside gene matches: 9. The CDR3 region has the DNA TGCGCCAGCACAGAGCCGGGACTAGTGTACGAGCAGTACTTC. It is translated as CASTEPGLVYEQYF.

The chain uses TRBV5-8 and TRBJ1-1, with 10 bases aligning to TRBD1. Germline V gives CDR1 SGHTS, CDR2 YDEGEE. The J segment lost 3 bases and the V segment lost 3 bases, leaving 8 bases of the junction unmatched. The CDR3 is 16 amino acids. Written as DNA, the CDR3 is TGTGCCAGCAGCTGGGCGGGGACAGGGGCTTACACTGAAGCTTTCTTT. Amino acid sequence: CASSWAGTGAYTEAFF.

The chain links TRBV9 to TRBJ1-2; tentatively, D is TRBD1 (5 bases). The V end lost 0 bases, the J end lost 3 bases, and 9 bases lay between the germline ends. The CDR3 runs to 14 residues. The germline gives CDR1 SGDLS, CDR2 YYNGEE. CDR3 coding DNA: TGTGCCAGCAGCGTAGGAGGGACGGACTATGGCTACACCTTC. Amino acid sequence: CASSVGGTDYGYTF.

This chain joins TRBV29-1 and TRBJ1-3; D gene uncertain. The CDR3 is 14 amino acids. Trimming removed 1 base from V and 2 bases from J, with 9 bases in between. CDR1 SQVTM and CDR2 ANQGSEA come from the germline V gene. This CDR3 is CSVEVSTPGNTIYF. In nucleotides, the CDR3 is TGCAGCGTTGAAGTAAGCACCCCTGGAAACACCATATATTTT.

Relative to its sample, this clone is medium-sized. The chain has TRBV5-4 and TRBJ1-4, with 10 bases matching TRBD1. Germline assignment: CDR1 SGHNT and CDR2 YYREEE (reference sequence). With 3 bases clipped from V and 8 bases from J, the junction kept 4 bases outside the gene matches. This CDR3 has 14 residues. CDR3 loop: CASSWDRGGEKLFF. DNA for the CDR3: TGTGCCAGCAGCTGGGACAGGGGCGGAGAAAAACTGTTTTTT.